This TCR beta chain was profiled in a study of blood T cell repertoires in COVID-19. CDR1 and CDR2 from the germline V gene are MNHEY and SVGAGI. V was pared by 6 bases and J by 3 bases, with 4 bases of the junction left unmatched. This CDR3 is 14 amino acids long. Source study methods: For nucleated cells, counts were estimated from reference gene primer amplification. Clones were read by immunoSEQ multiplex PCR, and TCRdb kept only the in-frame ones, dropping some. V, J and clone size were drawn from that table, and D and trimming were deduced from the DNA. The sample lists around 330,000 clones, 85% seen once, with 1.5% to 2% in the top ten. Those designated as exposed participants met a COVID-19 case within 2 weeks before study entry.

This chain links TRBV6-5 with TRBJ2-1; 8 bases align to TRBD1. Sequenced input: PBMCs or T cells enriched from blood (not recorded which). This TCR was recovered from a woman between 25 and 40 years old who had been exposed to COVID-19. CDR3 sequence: CASSAGTGYNEQFF. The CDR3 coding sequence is TGTGCCAGCAGCGCCGGGACAGGCTACAATGAGCAGTTCTTC.